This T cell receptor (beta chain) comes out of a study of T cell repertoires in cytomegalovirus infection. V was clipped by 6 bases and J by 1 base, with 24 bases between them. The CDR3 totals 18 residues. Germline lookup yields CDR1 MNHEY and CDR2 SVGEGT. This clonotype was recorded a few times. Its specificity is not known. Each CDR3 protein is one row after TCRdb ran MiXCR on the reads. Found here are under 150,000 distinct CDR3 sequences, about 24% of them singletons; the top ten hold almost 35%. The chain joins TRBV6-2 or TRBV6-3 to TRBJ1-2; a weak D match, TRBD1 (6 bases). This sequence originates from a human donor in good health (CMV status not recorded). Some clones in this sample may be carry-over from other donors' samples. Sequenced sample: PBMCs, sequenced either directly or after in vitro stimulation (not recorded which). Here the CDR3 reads CASSPHGQGNFFNYGYTF. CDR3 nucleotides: TGTGCCAGCAGCCCACATGGGCAGGGGAACTTCTTTAACTATGGCTACACCTTC.